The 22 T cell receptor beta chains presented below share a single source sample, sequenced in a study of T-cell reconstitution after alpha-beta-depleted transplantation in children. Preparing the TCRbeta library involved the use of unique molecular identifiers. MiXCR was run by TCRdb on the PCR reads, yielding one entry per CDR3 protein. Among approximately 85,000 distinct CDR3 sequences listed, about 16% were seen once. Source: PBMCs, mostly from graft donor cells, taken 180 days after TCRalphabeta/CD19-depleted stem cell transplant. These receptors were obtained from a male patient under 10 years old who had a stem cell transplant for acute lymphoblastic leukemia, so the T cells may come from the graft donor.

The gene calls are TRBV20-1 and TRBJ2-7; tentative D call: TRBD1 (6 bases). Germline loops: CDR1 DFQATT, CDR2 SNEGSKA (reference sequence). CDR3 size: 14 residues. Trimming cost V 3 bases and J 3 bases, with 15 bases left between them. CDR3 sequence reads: CSARGRTGIYEQYF. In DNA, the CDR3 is TGCAGTGCTAGGGGTCGTACAGGGATCTACGAGCAGTACTTC.

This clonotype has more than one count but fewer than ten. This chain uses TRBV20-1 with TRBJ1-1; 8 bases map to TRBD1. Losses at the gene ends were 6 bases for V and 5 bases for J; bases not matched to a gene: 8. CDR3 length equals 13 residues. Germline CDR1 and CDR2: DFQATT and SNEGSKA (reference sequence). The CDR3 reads CSAPGQGNTEAFF. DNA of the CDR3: TGCAGTGCACCTGGACAGGGAAATACTGAAGCTTTCTTT.

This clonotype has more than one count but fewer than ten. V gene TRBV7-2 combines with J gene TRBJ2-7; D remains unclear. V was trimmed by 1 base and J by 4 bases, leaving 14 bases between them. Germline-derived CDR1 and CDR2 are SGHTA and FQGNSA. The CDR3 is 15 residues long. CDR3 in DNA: TGTGCCAGCAGCTTAGAGTTCTTTTCGACGTACGAGCAGTACTTC. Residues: CASSLEFFSTYEQYF.

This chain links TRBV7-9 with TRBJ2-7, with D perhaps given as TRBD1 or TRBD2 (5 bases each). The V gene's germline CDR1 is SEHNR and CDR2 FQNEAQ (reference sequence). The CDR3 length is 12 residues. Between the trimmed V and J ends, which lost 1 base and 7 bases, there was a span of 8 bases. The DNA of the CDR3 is TGTGCCAGCAGCTTAGTGGGGGAAGAGCAGTACTTC. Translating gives CASSLVGEEQYF.

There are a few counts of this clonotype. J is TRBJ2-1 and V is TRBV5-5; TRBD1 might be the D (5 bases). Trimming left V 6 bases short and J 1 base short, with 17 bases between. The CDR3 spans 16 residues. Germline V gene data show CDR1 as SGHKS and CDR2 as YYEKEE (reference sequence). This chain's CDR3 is CASTWGLSRSYNEQFF. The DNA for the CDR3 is TGTGCCAGCACCTGGGGCCTATCCAGATCCTACAATGAGCAGTTCTTC. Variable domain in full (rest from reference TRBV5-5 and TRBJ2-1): DAGVTQSPTHLIKTRGQQVTLRCSPISGHKSVSWYQQVLGQGPQFIFQYYEKEERGRGNFPDRFSARQFPNYSSELNVNALLLGDSALYLCASTWGLSRSYNEQFFGPGTRLTVL.

The CDR3 nucleotides are TGTGCCAGACGGACTAGCACAGATACGCAGTATTTT. Amino acid sequence: CARRTSTDTQYF. J is TRBJ2-3 and V is TRBV7-6, with a tentative D call TRBD2 (5 bases). V was shortened by 9 bases and J by 0 bases, with 7 bases between the two germline ends. CDR1 and CDR2 from the germline V gene are SGHVS and FNYEAQ. The CDR3 totals 12 residues.

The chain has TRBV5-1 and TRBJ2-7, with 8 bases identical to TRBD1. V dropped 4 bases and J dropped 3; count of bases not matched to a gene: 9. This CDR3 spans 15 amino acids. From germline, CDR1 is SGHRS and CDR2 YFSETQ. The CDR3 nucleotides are TGCGCCAGCAGCCCCTCCCCGGGACAGGACTACGAGCAGTACTTC. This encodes CASSPSPGQDYEQYF.

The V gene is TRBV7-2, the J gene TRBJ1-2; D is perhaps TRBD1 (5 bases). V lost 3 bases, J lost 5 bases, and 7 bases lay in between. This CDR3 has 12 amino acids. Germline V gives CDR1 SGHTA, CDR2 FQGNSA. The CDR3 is CASSFPGYGYTF. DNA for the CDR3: TGTGCCAGCAGCTTTCCAGGGTATGGCTACACCTTC. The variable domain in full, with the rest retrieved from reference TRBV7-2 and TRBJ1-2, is GAGVSQSPSNKVTEKGKDVELRCDPISGHTALYWYRQSLGQGLEFLIYFQGNSAPDKSGLPSDRFSAERTGGSVSTLTIQRTQQEDSAVYLCASSFPGYGYTFGSGTRLTVV.

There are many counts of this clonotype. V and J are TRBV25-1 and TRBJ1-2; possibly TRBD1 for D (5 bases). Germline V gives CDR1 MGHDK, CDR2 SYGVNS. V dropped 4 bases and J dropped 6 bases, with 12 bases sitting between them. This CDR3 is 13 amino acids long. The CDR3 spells CASSVSLGDGYTF. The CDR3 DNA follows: TGTGCCAGCAGTGTTTCTTTGGGGGATGGCTACACCTTC.

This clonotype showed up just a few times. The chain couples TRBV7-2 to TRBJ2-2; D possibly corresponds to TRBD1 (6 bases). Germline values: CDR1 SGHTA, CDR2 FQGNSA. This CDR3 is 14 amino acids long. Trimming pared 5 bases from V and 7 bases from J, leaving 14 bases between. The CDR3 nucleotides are TGTGCCAGCAGCCTTACCGGACAGAACGGGGAGCTGTTTTTT. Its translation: CASSLTGQNGELFF.

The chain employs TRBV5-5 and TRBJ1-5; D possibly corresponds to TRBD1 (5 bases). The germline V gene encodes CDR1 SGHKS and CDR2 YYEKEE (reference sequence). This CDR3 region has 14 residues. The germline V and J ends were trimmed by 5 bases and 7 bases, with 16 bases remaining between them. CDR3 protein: CASSPTLGAQPQHF. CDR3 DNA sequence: TGTGCCAGCAGTCCAACCCTCGGGGCGCAGCCCCAGCATTTT.

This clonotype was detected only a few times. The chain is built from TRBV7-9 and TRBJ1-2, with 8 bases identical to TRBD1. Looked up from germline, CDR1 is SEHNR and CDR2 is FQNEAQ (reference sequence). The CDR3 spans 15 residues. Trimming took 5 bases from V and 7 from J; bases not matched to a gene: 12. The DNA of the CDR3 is TGTGCCAGCAGCCTACAGTTCGGACAGGGAGGTGGCTACACCTTC. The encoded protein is CASSLQFGQGGGYTF.

The CDR3 spells CATSDLGLYGYTF. DNA of the CDR3: TGTGCCACCAGTGATTTGGGTCTATATGGCTACACCTTC. The chain couples TRBV24-1 to TRBJ1-2, with no clear D. The ends were cut back, 0 bases at V and 5 bases at J, with 6 bases in the middle. The CDR3 consists of 13 residues. The germline V gene has CDR1 KGHDR and CDR2 SFDVKD.

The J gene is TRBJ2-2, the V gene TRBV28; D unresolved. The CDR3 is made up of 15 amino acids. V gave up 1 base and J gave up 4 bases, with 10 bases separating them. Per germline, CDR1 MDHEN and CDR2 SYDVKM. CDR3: CASSLSGVSTGELFF. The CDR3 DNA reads TGTGCCAGCAGTTTATCCGGCGTTTCCACCGGGGAGCTGTTTTTT.

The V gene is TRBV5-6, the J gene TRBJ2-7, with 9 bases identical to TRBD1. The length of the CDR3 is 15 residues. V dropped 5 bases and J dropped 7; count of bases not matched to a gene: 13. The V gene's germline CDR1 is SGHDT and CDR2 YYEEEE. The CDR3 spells CASSFFRDRAGEQYF. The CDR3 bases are TGTGCCAGCAGTTTTTTCCGGGACAGGGCTGGGGAGCAGTACTTC.

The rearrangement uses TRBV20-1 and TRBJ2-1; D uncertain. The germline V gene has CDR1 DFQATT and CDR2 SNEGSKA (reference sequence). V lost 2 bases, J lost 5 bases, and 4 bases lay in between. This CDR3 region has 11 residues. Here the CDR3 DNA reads TGCAGTGCTAGAAGCCACAATGAGCAGTTCTTC. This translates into CSARSHNEQFF.

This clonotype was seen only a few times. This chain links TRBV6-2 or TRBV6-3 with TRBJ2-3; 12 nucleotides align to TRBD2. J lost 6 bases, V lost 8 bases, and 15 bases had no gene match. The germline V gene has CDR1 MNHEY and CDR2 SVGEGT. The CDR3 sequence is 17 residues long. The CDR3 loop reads CASWLSPSGGALDTQYF. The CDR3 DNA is TGTGCCAGCTGGTTGTCCCCTAGCGGGGGGGCTTTGGATACGCAGTATTTT.

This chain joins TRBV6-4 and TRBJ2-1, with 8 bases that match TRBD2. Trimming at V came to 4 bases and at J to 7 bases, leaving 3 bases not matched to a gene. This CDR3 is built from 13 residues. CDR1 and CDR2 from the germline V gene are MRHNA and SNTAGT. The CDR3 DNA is TGTGCCAGCAGTGCTACTAGCGGTAATGAGCAGTTCTTC. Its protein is CASSATSGNEQFF.

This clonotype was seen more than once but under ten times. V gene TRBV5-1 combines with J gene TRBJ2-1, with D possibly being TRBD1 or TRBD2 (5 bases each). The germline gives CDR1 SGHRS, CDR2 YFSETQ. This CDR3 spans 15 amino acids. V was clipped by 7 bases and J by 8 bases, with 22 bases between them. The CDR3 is CASFFGGDPVDEQFF. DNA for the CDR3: TGCGCCAGCTTTTTTGGGGGTGACCCCGTGGATGAGCAGTTCTTC.

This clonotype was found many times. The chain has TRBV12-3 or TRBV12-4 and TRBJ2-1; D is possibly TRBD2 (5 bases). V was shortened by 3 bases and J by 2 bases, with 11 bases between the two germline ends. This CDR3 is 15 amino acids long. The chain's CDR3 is CASSFVRGPYNEQFF. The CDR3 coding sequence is TGTGCCAGCAGTTTCGTCCGAGGGCCCTACAATGAGCAGTTCTTC.

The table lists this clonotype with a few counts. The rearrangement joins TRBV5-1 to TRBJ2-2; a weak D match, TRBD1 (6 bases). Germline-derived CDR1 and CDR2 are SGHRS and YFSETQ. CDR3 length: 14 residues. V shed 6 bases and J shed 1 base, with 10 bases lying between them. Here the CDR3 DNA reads TGCGCCAGCACTAAGACAGGGAACACCGGGGAGCTGTTTTTT. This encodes CASTKTGNTGELFF.

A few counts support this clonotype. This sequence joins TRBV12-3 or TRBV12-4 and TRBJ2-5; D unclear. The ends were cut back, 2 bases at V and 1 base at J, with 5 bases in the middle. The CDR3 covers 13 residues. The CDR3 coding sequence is TGTGCCAGCAGTTTAAGGGCCCAAGAGACCCAGTACTTC. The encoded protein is CASSLRAQETQYF.